Sequencing of this T cell receptor beta chain was carried out in a study of T cell changes during pregnancy in multiple sclerosis (dated by TCRdb to between 2017 and 2020). Concerning the study at large: In women with multiple sclerosis, the researchers looked at how the T cell repertoire shifted as pregnancy progressed.

Library preparation used the immunoSEQ multiplex PCR assay. The source is immuneACCESS, and TCRdb retained only in-frame sequences with V and J called. Part of the clones is not carried over; for the studies checked, unresolved V genes explain less than half of this, and the remainder is unexplained. The sample contains tens of thousands of clones, around 90% of them found a single time. The ten largest clones capture around 1.5% of the sample. With regard to this clone: The target of this receptor is not known. No qualities accompany the bases; no much larger clone lies one base away.

The receptor was isolated from a female donor in good health, enrolled as a control in a pregnancy study. The material was peripheral blood, obtained in the second trimester of pregnancy.

At the DNA level, the sequence is TGTGCCAGCAGTTTTGGTCGGACAGGGGGCAGTTCACCCCTCCACTTT. It specifies CASSFGRTGGSSPLHF. The sequence links TRBV28 to TRBJ1-6, and 11 junctional nucleotides match TRBD1. The CDR3, from cysteine to phenylalanine, totals 16 residues. This entry keeps only the CDR3 DNA: 48 bases, framed from base 1. The germline V gene sets CDR1 to MDHEN and CDR2 to SYDVKM. V trim: 3 bases; J trim: 9 bases; unmatched bases: 7.